This T cell receptor (beta chain) was captured by sequencing in a study of blood T cell repertoires in COVID-19. Study-wide context: Sample material is recorded as cDNA or gDNA derived from T cells, B-cell-depleted T cells, or PBMCs.

This CDR3 contains 16 residues. The trim removed 4 bases at V and 7 bases at J, leaving 12 bases unmatched. Looked up from germline, CDR1 is KGHDR and CDR2 is SFDVKD. Sequencing used immunoSEQ multiplex PCR; TCRdb keeps in-frame clones, though not all of them. The repertoire includes roughly 220,000 clones, 65% to 90% of them detected once, and about 4.1% sits in the top ten. The clonotype originates from a woman between 40 and 55 years old with acute COVID-19. This chain connects TRBV24-1 to TRBJ1-5; 7 bases are a match to TRBD1. Sequencing was performed on PBMCs or T cells enriched from blood (not recorded which). The CDR3 DNA reads as TGTGCCACCAGTGACACAAAGGAGGGGGCTCGGCAGCCCCAGCATTTT. This translates into CATSDTKEGARQPQHF.